The 29 T cell receptor beta chains below were found in one sample sequenced in a study of cytomegalovirus exposure and HLA in healthy donors. This PCR relied on a set of 60 Vbeta primers and 13 Jbeta primers. The method was immunoSEQ multiplex PCR; TCRdb's version includes in-frame clones alone and lacks a portion of them. The table lists some 160,000 clones, nearly 80% of them singletons. The sample was PBMCs. The receptors originated from a woman younger than 45 in good health and CMV-seronegative.

The chain couples TRBV5-1 to TRBJ1-4; 8 nucleotides match TRBD1. This CDR3 has 14 residues. After removal of 3 bases from V and 8 bases from J, the junction contained 6 bases not matched to a gene. Germline CDR1 SGHRS, CDR2 YFSETQ. CDR3 sequence reads: CASSSGQGWEKLFF. For the CDR3, the DNA is TGCGCCAGCAGCTCAGGACAGGGATGGGAAAAACTGTTTTTT.

This rearrangement joins TRBV19 to TRBJ2-2; 9 bases align to TRBD1. After removal of 3 bases from V and 2 bases from J, the junction contained 7 bases not matched to a gene. Germline CDR1 is LNHDA and CDR2 is SQIVND (reference sequence). CDR3 length equals 17 residues. This CDR3 reads CASSILRTGANTGELFF. The CDR3 DNA is TGTGCCAGTAGTATTTTGAGGACAGGGGCCAACACCGGGGAGCTGTTTTTT. The full variable domain, rest sourced from reference TRBV19 and TRBJ2-2, is DGGITQSPKYLFRKEGQNVTLSCEQNLNHDAMYWYRQDPGQGLRLIYYSQIVNDFQKGDIAEGYSVSREKKESFPLTVTSAQKNPTAFYLCASSILRTGANTGELFFGEGSRLTVL.

V and J are TRBV6-1 and TRBJ1-3; D perhaps matches TRBD1 (6 bases). Looked up from germline, CDR1 is MNHNS and CDR2 is SASEGT. V lost 0 bases and J 2 bases, leaving 8 bases between the germline ends. The CDR3 loop spans 15 amino acids. The CDR3 here is CASSEAHRAGNTIYF. The CDR3 DNA follows: TGTGCCAGCAGTGAAGCGCACAGGGCTGGAAACACCATATATTTT.

This chain connects TRBV7-8 to TRBJ1-2; 10 bases match TRBD1. In germline, CDR1 is SGHVS, CDR2 FQNEAQ. The V and J ends lost 1 base and 5 bases, in that order; junction bases with no gene match: 4. This CDR3 is built from 15 residues. The CDR3 sequence is CASSLVGTGVYGYTF. DNA of the CDR3: TGTGCCAGCAGCTTAGTTGGGACAGGGGTTTATGGCTACACCTTC.

J is TRBJ2-7 and V is TRBV7-9; D is possibly TRBD2 (6 bases). The CDR3 has 11 amino acids. Germline CDR1 and CDR2: SEHNR and FQNEAQ (reference sequence). The V and J ends lost 8 bases and 6 bases respectively, with 11 bases between them. The CDR3 DNA reads TGTGCCAGCGAAGGAGGGAGCGAGCAGTACTTC. Residues: CASEGGSEQYF.

CDR3 sequence reads: CASSPRGLAVNTDTQYF. CDR3 sequence (DNA): TGTGCCAGCTCACCACGTGGACTAGCGGTTAATACAGATACGCAGTATTTT. The chain is built from TRBV18 and TRBJ2-3; 10 nucleotides align to TRBD2. The trim removed 1 base at V and 3 bases at J, leaving 7 bases unmatched. Per germline, CDR1 KGHSH and CDR2 LQKENI. The CDR3 sequence is 17 residues long.

The V call is TRBV6-5, the J call TRBJ2-7; 9 bases match TRBD2. After removal of 5 bases from V and 7 bases from J, the junction contained 12 bases not matched to a gene. CDR1 MNHEY and CDR2 SVGAGI come from the germline V gene. The CDR3 sequence is 15 residues long. CDR3 DNA sequence: TGTGCCAGCAGTCTACCGGGACTAGCCGAGGGGGAGCAGTACTTC. It codes for CASSLPGLAEGEQYF.

This chain joins TRBV5-6 and TRBJ2-2; TRBD1 aligns across 7 bases. Germline V gene lookup returns CDR1 SGHDT and CDR2 YYEEEE. CDR3 length: 16 amino acids. The trim removed 4 bases at V and 1 base at J, leaving 7 bases unmatched. The CDR3 is CASSQTWTGNTGELFF. The CDR3 DNA reads as TGTGCCAGCAGCCAGACCTGGACAGGGAACACCGGGGAGCTGTTTTTT.

This clone has just a few counts. This chain connects TRBV12-5 to TRBJ1-2, with a tentative D call TRBD1 (6 bases). The CDR3 covers 13 residues. CDR1 is LGHNT and CDR2 is FRNRAP in the germline V gene. V was trimmed by 2 bases and J by 6 bases, leaving 10 bases between them. The CDR3 region is CASGLQGRDGYTF. CDR3 nucleotides: TGTGCTAGTGGTTTGCAGGGGAGGGATGGCTACACCTTC.

The chain employs TRBV5-5 and TRBJ1-1, with TRBD1 matching 11 bases. The germline V gene encodes CDR1 SGHKS and CDR2 YYEKEE (reference sequence). The CDR3 spans 14 residues. V lost 0 bases to trimming and J lost 8 bases; unmatched junction nucleotides: 3. The chain's CDR3 is CASSLGWTGGEAFF. In DNA, the CDR3 is TGTGCCAGCAGCTTGGGATGGACAGGGGGCGAAGCTTTCTTT.

CDR3 sequence reads: CASSLGGNSYEQYF. The CDR3 bases are TGTGCCAGCAGCTTAGGGGGCAACTCCTACGAGCAGTACTTC. The genes are TRBV11-2 and TRBJ2-7, with a possible D match to TRBD1 (5 bases). The CDR3 totals 14 residues. Trimming pared 1 base from V and 0 bases from J, leaving 7 bases between. The germline V gene encodes CDR1 SGHAT and CDR2 FQNNGV.

This clone occurred a few times. This chain uses TRBV5-4 with TRBJ2-1; D remains ambiguous. V lost 0 bases to trimming and J lost 6 bases, with 10 bases between them. Germline V gene data show CDR1 as SGHNT and CDR2 as YYREEE (reference sequence). CDR3 length equals 14 residues. This CDR3 is CASSLGAIPNEQFF. CDR3 sequence (DNA): TGTGCCAGCAGCTTGGGGGCGATTCCCAATGAGCAGTTCTTC. Looking up the rest from reference TRBV5-4 and TRBJ2-1 gives the full variable domain: ETGVTQSPTHLIKTRGQQVTLRCSSQSGHNTVSWYQQALGQGPQFIFQYYREEENGRGNFPPRFSGLQFPNYSSELNVNALELDDSALYLCASSLGAIPNEQFFGPGTRLTVL.

In nucleotides, the CDR3 is TGTGCCAGCAGCTTGGGGACTAGCGGAGGGCAAGAGACCCAGTACTTC. Translation gives CASSLGTSGGQETQYF. The chain has TRBV11-3 and TRBJ2-5, with TRBD2 identical over 11 bases. Unmatched junction bases numbered 5, after V lost 3 bases and J lost 2 bases. CDR1 is SGHNT, CDR2 YENEEA, per germline. The CDR3 loop spans 16 amino acids. Combining the CDR3 with reference TRBV11-3 and TRBJ2-5 gives the whole variable domain EAGVVQSPRYKIIEKKQPVAFWCNPISGHNTLYWYLQNLGQGPELLIRYENEEAVDDSQLPKDRFSAERLKGVDSTLKIQPAELGDSAVYLCASSLGTSGGQETQYFGPGTRLLVL.

Worth noting for this clone: The sample carries other DNA sequences with the same CDR3. The chain recombines TRBV6-1 with TRBJ2-5, with 8 bases aligning to TRBD2. Trimming removed 2 bases from V and 1 base from J; junction bases left unmatched: 3. Germline V CDR1 and CDR2: MNHNS, SASEGT. There are 15 residues in the CDR3. CDR3: CASSELAGGQETQYF. CDR3 nucleotide sequence: TGTGCCAGCAGTGAATTGGCGGGGGGCCAAGAGACCCAGTACTTC.

The chain recombines TRBV9 with TRBJ1-2; D uncertain. Germline V CDR1 and CDR2: SGDLS, YYNGEE. CDR3 length equals 14 residues. V lost 0 bases and J lost 4, with 10 bases in between. Written as DNA, the CDR3 is TGTGCCAGCAGCGTAGATGGAGTGGGCTATGGCTACACCTTC. Translated, it gives CASSVDGVGYGYTF.

The gene calls are TRBV6-1 and TRBJ2-1, with 11 bases fitting TRBD1. This CDR3 is 20 amino acids long. The V gene end was trimmed by 4 bases and the J gene end by 0 bases; junction bases not matched to a gene: 14. Germline CDR1 reads MNHNS; CDR2 reads SASEGT. This CDR3 reads CASSGTGGSGGGSSYNEQFF. CDR3 nucleotide sequence: TGTGCCAGCAGTGGGACAGGGGGCTCGGGGGGGGGTAGCTCCTACAATGAGCAGTTCTTC.

The V call is TRBV27, the J call TRBJ2-7; TRBD2 is a possible D gene (6 bases). The V gene lost 5 bases and the J gene lost 0 bases, with 17 bases spanning the gap. In germline, CDR1 is MNHEY, CDR2 SMNVEV (reference sequence). This CDR3 is built from 16 residues. Here the CDR3 reads CASSLAAGSISYEQYF. In nucleotides, the CDR3 is TGTGCCAGCAGTCTCGCGGCGGGGAGCATCTCCTACGAGCAGTACTTC.

This chain connects TRBV2 to TRBJ1-4; 7 nucleotides match TRBD1. The CDR3 totals 15 residues. The V and J ends lost 6 bases and 5 bases, in that order; junction bases with no gene match: 9. Germline assignment: CDR1 SNHLY and CDR2 FYNNEI. Written as DNA, the CDR3 is TGTGCCAGCAGGACGGGACAGAGAAGCAATGAAAAACTGTTTTTT. Protein: CASRTGQRSNEKLFF.

The chain carries TRBV19 and TRBJ1-1, with a possible D match to TRBD1 (6 bases). CDR1 and CDR2 (germline): LNHDA, SQIVND (reference sequence). This CDR3 has 14 amino acids. Trimming took 6 bases from V and 8 from J, leaving 19 bases between them. The CDR3 DNA sequence: TGTGCCAGTAGCCCGACAGGTGGCTACGGGGAAGCTTTCTTT. It is translated as CASSPTGGYGEAFF.

This clone has more than one count but fewer than ten. The chain combines TRBV19 with TRBJ1-2, with TRBD1 matching 9 bases. This CDR3 has 14 amino acids. The germline V gene encodes CDR1 LNHDA and CDR2 SQIVND (reference sequence). V lost 6 bases, J lost 4 bases, and 6 bases stayed unmatched. The CDR3 region has the DNA TGTGCCAGTAGCCCGGGACAGGGAGGCTATGGCTACACCTTC. Translated, it gives CASSPGQGGYGYTF. Full variable domain (rest looked up from reference TRBV19 and TRBJ1-2): DGGITQSPKYLFRKEGQNVTLSCEQNLNHDAMYWYRQDPGQGLRLIYYSQIVNDFQKGDIAEGYSVSREKKESFPLTVTSAQKNPTAFYLCASSPGQGGYGYTFGSGTRLTVV.

The chain has TRBV10-3 and TRBJ1-1; D is perhaps TRBD1 (5 bases). The V gene's germline CDR1 is ENHRY and CDR2 SYGVKD. This CDR3 spans 13 amino acids. V was shortened by 3 bases and J by 6 bases, with 11 bases between the two germline ends. CDR3 nucleotides: TGTGCCATCAGTGATCAAGGGGTTCCTGAAGCTTTCTTT. Residues: CAISDQGVPEAFF.

This clone appeared a few times. This chain connects TRBV9 to TRBJ1-1; D is ambiguous. The germline V gene encodes CDR1 SGDLS and CDR2 YYNGEE. The CDR3 runs 13 residues. Trimming left V 5 bases short and J 3 bases short, with 11 bases between. CDR3 region: CASSTMGDTEAFF. Written as DNA, the CDR3 is TGTGCCAGCAGTACGATGGGAGACACTGAAGCTTTCTTT.

DNA for the CDR3: TGCGCCAGCAGCCCAAATACGGACAGAACCTACGAGCAGTACTTC. Translated: CASSPNTDRTYEQYF. The rearrangement joins TRBV4-1 to TRBJ2-7, with TRBD1 as a possible D gene (6 bases). CDR1 is MGHRA, CDR2 YSYEKL, per germline. The CDR3 consists of 15 residues. Trimming stripped 4 bases from V and 2 bases from J, with 15 bases between.

There are many counts of this clone. The rearrangement joins TRBV10-1 to TRBJ2-2, with 7 bases aligning to TRBD1. With V trimmed by 0 bases and J by 2 bases, 9 bases remained unmatched. CDR3 length: 18 residues. Looked up from germline, CDR1 is WNHNN and CDR2 is SYGVQD (reference sequence). DNA of the CDR3: TGCGCCAGCAGTGAGTCGCTGACAGGGTGGAGAAACACCGGGGAGCTGTTTTTT. Its protein product is CASSESLTGWRNTGELFF.

J is TRBJ2-5 and V is TRBV29-1, with D unclear. Trimming left V 3 bases short and J 4 bases short, with 15 bases between. Germline values: CDR1 SQVTM, CDR2 ANQGSEA. This CDR3 has 14 residues. The CDR3 sequence: CSVDSPLIGETQYF. DNA of the CDR3: TGCAGCGTTGATAGTCCTTTGATTGGAGAGACCCAGTACTTC. The complete variable domain, with remaining parts taken from reference TRBV29-1 and TRBJ2-5, reads SAVISQKPSRDICQRGTSLTIQCQVDSQVTMMFWYRQQPGQSLTLIATANQGSEATYESGFVIDKFPISRPNLTFSTLTVSNMSPEDSSIYLCSVDSPLIGETQYFGPGTRLLVL.

Only one count was recorded for this clone. CDR3 protein: CASSPDRAWNGYTF. As DNA, the CDR3 is TGTGCCAGCAGCCCGGACAGGGCCTGGAATGGCTACACCTTC. V and J are TRBV5-6 and TRBJ1-2; TRBD1 aligns across 8 bases. CDR1 and CDR2 from the germline V gene are SGHDT and YYEEEE. V shed 4 bases, J shed 6 bases, and the junction held 8 bases outside the gene matches. The CDR3 spans 14 residues.

V gene TRBV5-1 combines with J gene TRBJ1-3, with D uncertain. This CDR3 spans 15 amino acids. From germline, CDR1 is SGHRS and CDR2 YFSETQ. V dropped 0 bases and J dropped 0 bases, with 7 bases sitting between them. The CDR3: CASSLDSYSGNTIYF. The CDR3 region has the DNA TGCGCCAGCAGCTTGGACAGCTACTCTGGAAACACCATATATTTT.

The V and J genes are TRBV6-1 and TRBJ2-7; 7 nucleotides align to TRBD1. The CDR3 is 16 residues long. Per the germline V gene, CDR1 is MNHNS and CDR2 is SASEGT. The V segment lost 3 bases and the J segment 0 bases; nucleotides outside the gene matches: 8. CDR3 residues: CASSDRWSGGSYEQYF. The CDR3 coding sequence is TGTGCCAGCAGTGATAGATGGTCAGGGGGCTCCTACGAGCAGTACTTC.

The chain has TRBV18 and TRBJ1-6, with TRBD1 matching over 7 bases. The length of the CDR3 is 14 residues. After removal of 6 bases from V and 8 bases from J, the junction contained 7 bases not matched to a gene. CDR1 and CDR2 from the germline V gene are KGHSH and LQKENI. In nucleotides, the CDR3 is TGTGCCAGCTCCCGGGACAGCGATCATTCACCCCTCCACTTT. This sequence encodes CASSRDSDHSPLHF. Full variable domain (remainder filled in from reference TRBV18 and TRBJ1-6): NAGVMQNPRHLVRRRGQEARLRCSPMKGHSHVYWYRQLPEEGLKFMVYLQKENIIDESGMPKERFSAEFPKEGPSILRIQQVVRGDSAAYFCASSRDSDHSPLHFGNGTRLTVT.